The TCR beta chain under discussion was sequenced for a study of blood T cells in healthy people across ages. Study-wide results and caveats: Diversity estimates from one million T cells were considered underestimates.

About this clonotype: Antigen: not known.

For the second PCR, which ran for 7 to 11 cycles, a sample-barcoded 5' primer and a J-beta primer mix were used. A single record per CDR3 protein comes from TCRdb applying MiXCR to the 5' RACE reads. The sample comprises some 930,000 distinct CDR3 sequences, roughly 29% of which are singletons, and 10% to 13% rests with the top ten. This same sample was also part of a study on T cells of mothers and their children.

The TCR comes from a woman aged 35 to 49 in good health. The sample taken for sequencing was blood.

The CDR3, as DNA: TGTGCCAGCAGCGATGGGACAGGGTGGCCAGATACGCAGTATTTT. This gives the protein CASSDGTGWPDTQYF. V gene TRBV9 combines with J gene TRBJ2-3; TRBD1 agrees at 9 bases. Germline V gene sequence: CDR1 SGDLS, CDR2 YYNGEE. The CDR3 runs 15 residues. The V and J ends lost 3 bases and 4 bases, in that order; junction bases with no gene match: 6.